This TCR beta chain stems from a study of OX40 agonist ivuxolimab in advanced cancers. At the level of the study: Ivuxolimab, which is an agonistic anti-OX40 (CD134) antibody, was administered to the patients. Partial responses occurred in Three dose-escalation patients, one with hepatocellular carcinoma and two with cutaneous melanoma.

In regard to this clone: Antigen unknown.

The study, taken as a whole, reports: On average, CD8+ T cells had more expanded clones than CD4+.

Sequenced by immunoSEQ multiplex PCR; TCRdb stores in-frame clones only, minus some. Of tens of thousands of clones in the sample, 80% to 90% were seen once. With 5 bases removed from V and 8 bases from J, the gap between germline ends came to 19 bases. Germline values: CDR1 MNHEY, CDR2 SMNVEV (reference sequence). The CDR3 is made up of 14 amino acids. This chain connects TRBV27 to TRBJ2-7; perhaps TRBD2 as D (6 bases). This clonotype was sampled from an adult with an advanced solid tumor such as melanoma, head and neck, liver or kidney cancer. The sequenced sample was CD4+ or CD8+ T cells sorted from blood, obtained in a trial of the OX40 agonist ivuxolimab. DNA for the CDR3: TGTGCCAGCAGTCTACGGGGGACGGGAGCCAAGCAGTACGTC. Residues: CASSLRGTGAKQYV.